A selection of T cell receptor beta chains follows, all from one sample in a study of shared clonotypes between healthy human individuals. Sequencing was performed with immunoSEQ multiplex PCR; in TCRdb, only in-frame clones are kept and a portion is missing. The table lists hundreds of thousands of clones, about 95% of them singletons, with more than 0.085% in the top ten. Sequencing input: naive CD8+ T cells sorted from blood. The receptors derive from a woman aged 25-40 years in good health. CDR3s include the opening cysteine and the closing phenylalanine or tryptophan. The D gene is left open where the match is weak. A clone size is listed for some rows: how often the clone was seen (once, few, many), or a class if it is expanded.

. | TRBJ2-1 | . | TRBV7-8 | TGTGCCAGCAGCGTGACTATAAACAATGAGCAGTTCTTC | CASSVTINNEQFF
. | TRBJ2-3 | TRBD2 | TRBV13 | TGTGCCAGCAGCTTATCGGGGGAGGGCTCGGTCACAGATACGCAGTATTTT | CASSLSGEGSVTDTQYF
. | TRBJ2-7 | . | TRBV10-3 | TGTGCCATCAGTGCGGACACCGCCTACGAGCAGTACTTC | CAISADTAYEQYF
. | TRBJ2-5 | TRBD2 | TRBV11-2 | TGTGCCAGCAGCCGTATGACGGGACTAGGAGAGACCCAGTACTTC | CASSRMTGLGETQYF
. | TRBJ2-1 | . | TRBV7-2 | TGTGCCAGCAGCATCGGACTCGTCAATGAGCAGTTCTTC | CASSIGLVNEQFF
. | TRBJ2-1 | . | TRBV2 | TGTGCCAGCAAGTCCGAGACTAATAAAAACAATGAGCAGTTCTTC | CASKSETNKNNEQFF
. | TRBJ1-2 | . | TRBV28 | TGTGCCAGCAGTCCCAGGGAATTACGTGATGGCTACACCTTC | CASSPRELRDGYTF
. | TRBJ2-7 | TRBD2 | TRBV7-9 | TGTGCCAGCAGCTCCTTGACTAGCGGAACCTACGAGCAGTACTTC | CASSSLTSGTYEQYF
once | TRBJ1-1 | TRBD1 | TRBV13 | TGTGCCAGCAGATTTACCGGACAGGGGATGAACACTGAAGCTTTCTTT | CASRFTGQGMNTEAFF
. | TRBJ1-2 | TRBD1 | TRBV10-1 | TGCGCCAGCGGAAACAGGGGGTGGTGTGGCTACACCTTC | CASGNRGWCGYTF
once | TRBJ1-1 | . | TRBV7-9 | TGTGCCAGCAGCATCGGGGGGCGAAACACTGAAGCTTTCTTT | CASSIGGRNTEAFF
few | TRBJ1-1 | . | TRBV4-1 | TGCGCCAGCAGCCAAGACCTTTCATTGGACACTGAAGCTTTCTTT | CASSQDLSLDTEAFF
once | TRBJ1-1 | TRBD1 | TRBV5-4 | TGTGCCAGCAGCTCAACAGGGGGCAGGGCTGAAGCTTTCTTT | CASSSTGGRAEAFF
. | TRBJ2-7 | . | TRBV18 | TGTGCCAGCTCACCACCGGTAGGCGCAACCTACGAGCAGTACTTC | CASSPPVGATYEQYF
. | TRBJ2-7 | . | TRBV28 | TGTGCCAGCAGTTTGTACAGGTCCTACGAGCAGTACTTC | CASSLYRSYEQYF
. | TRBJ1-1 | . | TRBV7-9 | TGTGCCAGCAGCTTAAGTATGGGCACTGAAGCTTTCTTT | CASSLSMGTEAFF
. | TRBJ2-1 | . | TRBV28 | TGTGCCAGCAGTTTAGTTTTGGGGTTGTCCTACAATGAGCAGTTCTTC | CASSLVLGLSYNEQFF
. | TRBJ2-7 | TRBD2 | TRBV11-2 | TGTGCCAGCAGCCAGACTAGCGGGGGAGGTTACGAGCAGTACTTC | CASSQTSGGGYEQYF
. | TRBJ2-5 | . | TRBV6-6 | TGTGCCAGCAGGGGAGGGGGGACCCAGTACTTC | CASRGGGTQYF
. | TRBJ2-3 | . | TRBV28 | TGTGCCAGCACGCCTCGCCACTCTAGCACAGATACGCAGTATTTT | CASTPRHSSTDTQYF
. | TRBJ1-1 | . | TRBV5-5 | TGTGCCAGCAGCTTGGCCGAATTCGTTAAAGGGAACACTGAAGCTTTCTTT | CASSLAEFVKGNTEAFF
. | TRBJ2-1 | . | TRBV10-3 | TGTGCCATCAGTGACGACAATGAGCAGTTCTTC | CAISDDNEQFF
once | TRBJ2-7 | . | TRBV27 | TGTGCCAGCAGTTTAGTACCGAGCTCCTACGAGCAGTACTTC | CASSLVPSSYEQYF
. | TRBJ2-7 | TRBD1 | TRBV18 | TGTGCCAGCTCACCCATCGCCGGGGACAGGGAGTATTACGAGCAGTACTTC | CASSPIAGDREYYEQYF
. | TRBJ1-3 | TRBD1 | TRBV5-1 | TGCGCCAGCAGCTTTCGGGGACAGCACTCTGGAAACACCATATATTTT | CASSFRGQHSGNTIYF
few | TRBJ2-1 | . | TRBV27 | TGTGCCAGCAGTCCTCTAGCGACTTCCTACAATGAGCAGTTCTTC | CASSPLATSYNEQFF
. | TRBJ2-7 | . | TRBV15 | TGTGCCACCAGCAGCGGTTACGAGCAGTACTTC | CATSSGYEQYF
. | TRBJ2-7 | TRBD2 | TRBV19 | TGTGCCAGTAGTATGAGTAGCGGGAGTGTTGAGCAGTACTTC | CASSMSSGSVEQYF
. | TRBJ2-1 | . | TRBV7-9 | TGTGCCAGCAGCCCGGTTTCCACGGGCAGGGCCTACAATGAGCAGTTCTTC | CASSPVSTGRAYNEQFF
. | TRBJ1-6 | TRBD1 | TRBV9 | TGTGCCAGCAGCCCTTGGACAGGGCCCTCACCCCTCCACTTT | CASSPWTGPSPLHF
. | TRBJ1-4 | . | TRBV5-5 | TGTGCCAGCAGCCCATCCGGGACGGAGTGGATAGGCCAAAAACTGTTTTTT | CASSPSGTEWIGQKLFF
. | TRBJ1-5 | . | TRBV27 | TGTGCCAGCAGTTCGTGGGGGGGGGCAGGACAGCCCCAGCATTTT | CASSSWGGAGQPQHF
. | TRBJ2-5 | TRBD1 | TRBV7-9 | TGTGCCAGCAGCGCCCGGGACAGGGGGCGGCAAGAGACCCAGTACTTC | CASSARDRGRQETQYF
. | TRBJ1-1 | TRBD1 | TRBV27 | TGTGCCAGCTCCCTCGGAGGGGGCCCTGAAGCTTTCTTT | CASSLGGGPEAFF
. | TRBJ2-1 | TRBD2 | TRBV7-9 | TGTGCCAGCAGCCCCGGGACTAGCGGGAGGGCGGTTAGGTTGGATGAGCAGTTCTTC | CASSPGTSGRAVRLDEQFF
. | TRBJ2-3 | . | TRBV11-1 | TGTGCCAGCAGCCTAACCTTCACAGATACGCAGTATTTT | CASSLTFTDTQYF
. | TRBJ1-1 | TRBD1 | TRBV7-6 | TGTGCCAGCAGTAATCCGGGACAGGGCTCTGAAGCTTTCTTT | CASSNPGQGSEAFF
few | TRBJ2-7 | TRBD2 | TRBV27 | TGTGCCAGCAGTACTAGCGGGAGCTCCTACGAGCAGTACTTC | CASSTSGSSYEQYF
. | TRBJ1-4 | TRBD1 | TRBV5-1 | TGCGCCAGCAGCACCTGGACAGGTCCGAATGAAAAACTGTTTTTT | CASSTWTGPNEKLFF
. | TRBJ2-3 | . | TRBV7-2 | TGTGCCAGCAGCTTAATTACCGGGGGCACAGATACGCAGTATTTT | CASSLITGGTDTQYF
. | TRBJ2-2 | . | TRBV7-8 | TGTGCCAGCAGCTTAATACAGGGTTCCACCGGGGAGCTGTTTTTT | CASSLIQGSTGELFF
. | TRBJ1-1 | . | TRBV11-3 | TGTGCCAGCAGCTTAGGAGACACTGAAGCTTTCTTT | CASSLGDTEAFF
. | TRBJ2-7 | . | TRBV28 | TGTGCCAGCAGCCCTACTCAGGATTGGGCTCAGTACTTC | CASSPTQDWAQYF
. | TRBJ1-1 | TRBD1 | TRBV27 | TGTGCCAGCAGTTCACAGGGGGCGAGCACTGAAGCTTTCTTT | CASSSQGASTEAFF
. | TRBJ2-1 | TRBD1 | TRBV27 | TGTGCCAGCAGTTTGGACAGGGTAGATGAGCAGTTCTTC | CASSLDRVDEQFF
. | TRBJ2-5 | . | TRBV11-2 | TGTGCCAGCGGGCAGGGATTGTTGGGGACCCAGTACTTC | CASGQGLLGTQYF
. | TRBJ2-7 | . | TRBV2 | TGTGCCAGCAGTGATCCCGGGACGCGCCCCTACGAGCAGTACTTC | CASSDPGTRPYEQYF
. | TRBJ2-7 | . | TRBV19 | TGTGCCAGTAGTATGGCGCATAGCAACTACGAGCAGTACTTC | CASSMAHSNYEQYF
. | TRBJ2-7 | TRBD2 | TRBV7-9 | TGTGCCAGCAGCTCTGGGACTAGCGGAAACGCCTACGAGCAGTACTTC | CASSSGTSGNAYEQYF
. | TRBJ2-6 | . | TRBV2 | TGTGCCAGCAGTGAAACAGGGCCTGGGGCCAACGTCCTGACTTTC | CASSETGPGANVLTF
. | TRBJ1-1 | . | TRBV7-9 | TGTGCCAGCAGCTTACCGGCCGGGGGCGGCACTGAAGCTTTCTTT | CASSLPAGGGTEAFF
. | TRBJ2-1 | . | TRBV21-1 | TGTGCCAGCAGCATAGGAAGTCAGGAGGGAAATGAGCAGTTCTTC | CASSIGSQEGNEQFF
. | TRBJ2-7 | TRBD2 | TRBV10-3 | TGTGCCATCAGTGGCGGGGGGGGCTCCTACGAGCAGTACTTC | CAISGGGGSYEQYF